The source of this T cell receptor (beta chain) is a study of spatial heterogeneity in lung cancer. Overall study: Alpha-chain sequences were detected in numbers that were consistently lower than beta-chain sequences. The study observed each unique TCR and UMI combination more than ten times on average in raw reads.

By share of the sample, this clonotype is medium-sized. Time point meaning: sample taken at primary tumor resection. The sequenced material consisted of unsorted whole RNA from tumor, nontumor lung or frozen PBMC. This CDR3 contains 18 residues. The germline V gene encodes CDR1 DFQATT and CDR2 SNEGSKA (reference sequence). The junction had 8 bases not matched to a gene; V was cut back by 1 base and J by 1 base. All TCR cDNA molecules were individually tagged with a unique molecular identifier. TCRdb recomputed calls from the 5' RACE reads with MiXCR, one row per CDR3 protein. The table shows almost 3,000 distinct CDR3 sequences, with about 12% occurring only once.

Sequencing used normal lung tissue next to the tumor, obtained at surgery. The clonotype originates from a male donor with early-stage non-small cell lung cancer. The V call is TRBV20-1, the J call TRBJ2-1; 12 bases agree with TRBD2. Here the CDR3 reads CSARAVLLAGGSYNEQFF. CDR3 nucleotide sequence: TGCAGTGCTAGAGCCGTACTACTAGCGGGAGGTTCCTACAATGAGCAGTTCTTC.